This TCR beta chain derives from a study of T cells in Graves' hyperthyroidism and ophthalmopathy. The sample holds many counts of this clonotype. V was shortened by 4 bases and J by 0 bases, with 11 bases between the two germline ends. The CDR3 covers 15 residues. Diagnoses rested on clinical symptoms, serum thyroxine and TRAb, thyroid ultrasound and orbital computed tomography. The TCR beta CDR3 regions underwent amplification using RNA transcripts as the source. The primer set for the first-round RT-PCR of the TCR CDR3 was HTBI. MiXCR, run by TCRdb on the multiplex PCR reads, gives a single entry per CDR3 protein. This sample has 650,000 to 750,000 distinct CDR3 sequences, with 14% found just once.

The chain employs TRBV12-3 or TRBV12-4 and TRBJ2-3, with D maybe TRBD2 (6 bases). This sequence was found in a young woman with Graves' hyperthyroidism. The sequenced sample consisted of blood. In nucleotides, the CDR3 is TGTGCCAGCAGTTCTTGGCGGGGTAGCACAGATACGCAGTATTTT. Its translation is CASSSWRGSTDTQYF.